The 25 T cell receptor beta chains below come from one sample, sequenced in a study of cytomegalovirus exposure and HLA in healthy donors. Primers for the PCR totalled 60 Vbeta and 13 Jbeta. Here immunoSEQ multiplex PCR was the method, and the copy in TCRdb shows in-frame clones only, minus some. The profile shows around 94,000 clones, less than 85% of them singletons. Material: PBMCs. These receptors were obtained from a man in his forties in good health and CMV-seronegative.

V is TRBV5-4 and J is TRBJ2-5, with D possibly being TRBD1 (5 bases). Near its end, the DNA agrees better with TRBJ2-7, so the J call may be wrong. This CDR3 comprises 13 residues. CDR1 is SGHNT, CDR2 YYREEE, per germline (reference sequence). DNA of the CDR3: TGTGCCAGCAGCTTGGACAGGTCCTACGAGCAGTACTTC. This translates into CASSLDRSYEQYF.

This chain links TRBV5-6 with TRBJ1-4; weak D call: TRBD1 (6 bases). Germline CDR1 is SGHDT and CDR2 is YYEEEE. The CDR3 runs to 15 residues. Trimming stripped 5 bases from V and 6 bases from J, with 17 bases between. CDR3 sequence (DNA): TGTGCCAGCAGGAGGATAGGGGGGGCGCATGAAAAACTGTTTTTT. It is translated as CASRRIGGAHEKLFF.

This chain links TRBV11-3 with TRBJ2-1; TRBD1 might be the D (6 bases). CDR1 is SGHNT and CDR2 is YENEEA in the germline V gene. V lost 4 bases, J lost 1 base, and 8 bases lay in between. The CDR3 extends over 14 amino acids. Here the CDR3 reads CASSSRGSYNEQFF. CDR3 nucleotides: TGTGCCAGCAGCTCCAGGGGTTCCTACAATGAGCAGTTCTTC.

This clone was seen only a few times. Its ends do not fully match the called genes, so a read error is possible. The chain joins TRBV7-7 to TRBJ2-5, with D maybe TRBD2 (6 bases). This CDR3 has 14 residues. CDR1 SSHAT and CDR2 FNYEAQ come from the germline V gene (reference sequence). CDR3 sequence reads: CASSLAAAEETQYF. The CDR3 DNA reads TGTGCTAGCAGCTTAGCGGCCGCGGAAGAGACCCAGTACTTC.

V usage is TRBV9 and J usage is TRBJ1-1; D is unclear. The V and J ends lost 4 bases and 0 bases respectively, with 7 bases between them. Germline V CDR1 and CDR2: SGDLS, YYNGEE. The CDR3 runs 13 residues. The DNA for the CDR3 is TGTGCCAGCAGCCCGCCGGTGAACACTGAAGCTTTCTTT. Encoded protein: CASSPPVNTEAFF.

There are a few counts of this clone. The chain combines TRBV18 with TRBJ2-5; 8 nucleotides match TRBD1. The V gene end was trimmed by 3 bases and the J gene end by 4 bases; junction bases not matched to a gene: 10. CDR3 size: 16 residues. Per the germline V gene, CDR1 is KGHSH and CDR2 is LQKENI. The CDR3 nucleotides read TGTGCCAGCTCACCTTCAGGGGGCACAGATTCAGAGACCCAGTACTTC. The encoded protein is CASSPSGGTDSETQYF.

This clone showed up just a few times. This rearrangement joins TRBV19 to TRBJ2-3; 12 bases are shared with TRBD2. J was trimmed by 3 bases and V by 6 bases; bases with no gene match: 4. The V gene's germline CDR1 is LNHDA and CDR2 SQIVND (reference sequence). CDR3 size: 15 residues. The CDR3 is CASSGLAGQTDTQYF. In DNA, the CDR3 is TGTGCCAGTAGCGGACTAGCGGGGCAGACAGATACGCAGTATTTT. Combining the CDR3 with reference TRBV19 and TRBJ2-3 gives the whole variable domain DGGITQSPKYLFRKEGQNVTLSCEQNLNHDAMYWYRQDPGQGLRLIYYSQIVNDFQKGDIAEGYSVSREKKESFPLTVTSAQKNPTAFYLCASSGLAGQTDTQYFGPGTRLTVL.

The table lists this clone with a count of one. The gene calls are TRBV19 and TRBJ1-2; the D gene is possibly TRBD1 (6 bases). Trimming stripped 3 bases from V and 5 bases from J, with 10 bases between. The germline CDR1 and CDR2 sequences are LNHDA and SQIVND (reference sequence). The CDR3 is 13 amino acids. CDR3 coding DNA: TGTGCCAGTAGTATGCAGGGGATTTATGGCTACACCTTC. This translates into CASSMQGIYGYTF. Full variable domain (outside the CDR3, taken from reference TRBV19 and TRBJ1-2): DGGITQSPKYLFRKEGQNVTLSCEQNLNHDAMYWYRQDPGQGLRLIYYSQIVNDFQKGDIAEGYSVSREKKESFPLTVTSAQKNPTAFYLCASSMQGIYGYTFGSGTRLTVV.

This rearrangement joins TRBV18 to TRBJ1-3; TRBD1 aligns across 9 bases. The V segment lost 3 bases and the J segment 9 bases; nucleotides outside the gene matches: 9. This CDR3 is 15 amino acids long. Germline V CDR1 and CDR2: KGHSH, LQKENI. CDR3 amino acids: CASSPGTGSESTIYF. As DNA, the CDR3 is TGTGCCAGCTCACCTGGGACAGGGTCTGAATCCACCATATATTTT.

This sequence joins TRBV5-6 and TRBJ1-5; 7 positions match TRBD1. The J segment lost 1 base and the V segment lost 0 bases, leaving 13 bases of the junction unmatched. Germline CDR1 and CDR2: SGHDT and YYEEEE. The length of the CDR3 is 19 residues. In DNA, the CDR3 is TGTGCCAGCAGCTTGGCGGGGGACAGTCCCGATCGGAGCAATCAGCCCCAGCATTTT. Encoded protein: CASSLAGDSPDRSNQPQHF.

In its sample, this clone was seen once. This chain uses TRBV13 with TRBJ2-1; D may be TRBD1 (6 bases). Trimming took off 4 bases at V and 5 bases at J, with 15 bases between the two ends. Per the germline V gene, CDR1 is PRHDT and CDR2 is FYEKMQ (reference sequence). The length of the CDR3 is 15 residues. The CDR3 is CASSSMTTGHNEQFF. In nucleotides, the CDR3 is TGTGCCAGCAGCTCCATGACTACAGGGCACAATGAGCAGTTCTTC.

The CDR3: CASSVESGGADEQYF. CDR3 sequence (DNA): TGTGCCAGCAGCGTAGAAAGCGGGGGGGCCGACGAGCAGTACTTC. The chain uses TRBV9 and TRBJ2-7, with 10 bases that match TRBD2. The CDR3 has 15 amino acids. Germline V CDR1 and CDR2: SGDLS, YYNGEE. J gave up 5 bases and V 0 bases, and 5 bases lay outside the gene matches.

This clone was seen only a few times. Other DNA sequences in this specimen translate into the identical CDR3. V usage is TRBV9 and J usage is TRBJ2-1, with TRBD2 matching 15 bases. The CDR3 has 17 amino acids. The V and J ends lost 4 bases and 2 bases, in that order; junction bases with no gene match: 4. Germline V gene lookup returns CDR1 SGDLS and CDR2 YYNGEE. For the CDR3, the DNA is TGTGCCAGCAGCCCCGGGACTAGCGGGGGGCCCTACAATGAGCAGTTCTTC. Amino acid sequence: CASSPGTSGGPYNEQFF.

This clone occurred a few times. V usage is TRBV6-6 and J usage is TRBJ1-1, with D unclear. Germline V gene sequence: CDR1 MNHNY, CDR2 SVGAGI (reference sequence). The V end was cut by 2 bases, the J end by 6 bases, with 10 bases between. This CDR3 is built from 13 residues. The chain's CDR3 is CASSYGFRAEAFF. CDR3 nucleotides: TGTGCCAGCAGTTACGGGTTCCGGGCTGAAGCTTTCTTT.

The CDR3 reads CASSSTGTSGGRSEQYF. The CDR3 DNA sequence: TGTGCCAGCAGCTCCACCGGGACTAGCGGGGGCAGGAGCGAGCAGTACTTC. This rearrangement joins TRBV7-2 to TRBJ2-7, with 14 bases that match TRBD2. V dropped 4 bases and J dropped 6; count of bases not matched to a gene: 11. The CDR3 spans 17 residues. Germline CDR1 SGHTA, CDR2 FQGNSA.

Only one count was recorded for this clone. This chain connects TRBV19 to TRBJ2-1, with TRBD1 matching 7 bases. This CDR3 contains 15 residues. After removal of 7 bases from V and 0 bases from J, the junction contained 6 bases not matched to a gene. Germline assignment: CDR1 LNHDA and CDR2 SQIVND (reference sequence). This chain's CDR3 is CASNPGQSSYNEQFF. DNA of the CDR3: TGTGCCAGTAACCCGGGACAGAGCTCCTACAATGAGCAGTTCTTC. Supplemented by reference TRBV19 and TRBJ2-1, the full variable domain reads DGGITQSPKYLFRKEGQNVTLSCEQNLNHDAMYWYRQDPGQGLRLIYYSQIVNDFQKGDIAEGYSVSREKKESFPLTVTSAQKNPTAFYLCASNPGQSSYNEQFFGPGTRLTVL.

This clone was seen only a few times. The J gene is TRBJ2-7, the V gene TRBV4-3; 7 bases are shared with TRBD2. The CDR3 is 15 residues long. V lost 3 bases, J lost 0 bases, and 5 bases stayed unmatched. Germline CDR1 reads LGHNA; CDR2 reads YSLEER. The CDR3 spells CASSQYGGSSYEQYF. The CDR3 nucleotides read TGCGCCAGCAGCCAGTACGGGGGGTCCTCCTACGAGCAGTACTTC.

As DNA, the CDR3 is TGTGCCATCAGCTTTGGGGGGGACGAAGAGACCCAGTACTTC. This encodes CAISFGGDEETQYF. The chain employs TRBV10-3 and TRBJ2-5; 7 positions agree with TRBD2. V lost 6 bases, J lost 3 bases, and 7 bases stayed unmatched. The CDR3 runs to 14 residues. Germline V lookup: CDR1 ENHRY, CDR2 SYGVKD.

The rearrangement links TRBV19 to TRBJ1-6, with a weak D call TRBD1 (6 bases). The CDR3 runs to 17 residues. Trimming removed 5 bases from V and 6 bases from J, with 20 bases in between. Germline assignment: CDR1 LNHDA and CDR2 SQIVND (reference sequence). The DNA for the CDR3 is TGTGCCAGTAGTGTAACAGGGCGCCTTAACCTTAATTCACCCCTCCACTTT. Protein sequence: CASSVTGRLNLNSPLHF.

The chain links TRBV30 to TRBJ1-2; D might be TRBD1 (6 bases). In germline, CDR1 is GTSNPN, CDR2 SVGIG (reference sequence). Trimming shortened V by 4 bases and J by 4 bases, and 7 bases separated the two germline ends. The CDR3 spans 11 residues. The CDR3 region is CAWTDSYGYTF. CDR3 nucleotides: TGTGCCTGGACGGACAGCTATGGCTACACCTTC. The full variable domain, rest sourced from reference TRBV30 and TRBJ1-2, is SQTIHQWPATLVQPVGSPLSLECTVEGTSNPNLYWYRQAAGRGLQLLFYSVGIGQISSEVPQNLSASRPQDRQFILSSKKLLLSDSGFYLCAWTDSYGYTFGSGTRLTVV.

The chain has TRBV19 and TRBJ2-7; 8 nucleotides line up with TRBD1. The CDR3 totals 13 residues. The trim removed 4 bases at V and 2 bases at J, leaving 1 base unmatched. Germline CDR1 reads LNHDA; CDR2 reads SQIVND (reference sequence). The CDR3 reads CASSRDRTYEQYF. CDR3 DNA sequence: TGTGCCAGTAGTAGGGACAGGACCTACGAGCAGTACTTC.

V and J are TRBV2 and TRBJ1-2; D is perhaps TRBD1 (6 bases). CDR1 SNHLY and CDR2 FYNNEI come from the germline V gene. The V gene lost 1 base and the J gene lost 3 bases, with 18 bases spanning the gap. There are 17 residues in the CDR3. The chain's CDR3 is CASSEVGGRTEYYGYTF. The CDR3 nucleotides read TGTGCCAGCAGTGAAGTGGGGGGGCGGACGGAATACTATGGCTACACCTTC.

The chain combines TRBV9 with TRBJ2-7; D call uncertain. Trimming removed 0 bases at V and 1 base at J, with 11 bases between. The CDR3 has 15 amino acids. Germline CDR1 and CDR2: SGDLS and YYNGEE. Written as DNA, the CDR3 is TGTGCCAGCAGCGTAGCCCCTTCAGTTTCCTACGAGCAGTACTTC. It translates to CASSVAPSVSYEQYF.

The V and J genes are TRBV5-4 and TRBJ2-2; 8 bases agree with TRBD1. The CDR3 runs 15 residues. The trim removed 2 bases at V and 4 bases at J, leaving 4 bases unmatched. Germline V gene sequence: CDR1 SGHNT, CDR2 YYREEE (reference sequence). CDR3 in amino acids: CASSFDRGVTGELFF. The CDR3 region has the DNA TGTGCCAGCAGCTTTGACAGGGGCGTCACCGGGGAGCTGTTTTTT.

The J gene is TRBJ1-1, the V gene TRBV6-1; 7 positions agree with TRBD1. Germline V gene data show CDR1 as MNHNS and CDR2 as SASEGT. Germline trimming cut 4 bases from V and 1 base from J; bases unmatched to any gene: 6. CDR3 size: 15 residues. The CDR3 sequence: CASSVLWTGNTEAFF. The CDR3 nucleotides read TGTGCCAGCAGTGTATTGTGGACAGGGAACACTGAAGCTTTCTTT.